What follows are 18 T cell receptor beta chains derived from one specimen sequenced in a study of blood T cells in healthy people across ages. The second PCR ran about 6 to 11 cycles with a sample-barcoded 5' primer and J-beta primers. TCRdb called the 5' RACE reads again in MiXCR, with one record for every CDR3 protein. The table lists roughly 900,000 distinct CDR3 sequences, about 48% of them singletons. Sequenced input: blood. The origin of the receptors is a man aged 25-45 years in good health.

This clonotype was found many times. This rearrangement joins TRBV28 to TRBJ2-3; D gene unclear. The V gene lost 8 bases and the J gene lost 4 bases, with 7 bases spanning the gap. CDR1 MDHEN and CDR2 SYDVKM come from the germline V gene. The CDR3 totals 11 residues. CDR3: CASVGADTQYF. The CDR3 nucleotides are TGTGCCAGCGTGGGCGCAGATACGCAGTATTTT.

On this clonotype itself: A much larger clone sits a single nucleotide away, making a read error possible. V and J are TRBV27 and TRBJ2-2; D is unresolved. From germline, CDR1 is MNHEY and CDR2 SMNVEV (reference sequence). The CDR3 runs 13 residues. Between the trimmed V and J ends, which lost 5 bases and 1 base, there was a span of 5 bases. CDR3 region: CASSDMNTGELFF. CDR3 DNA: TGTGCCAGCAGTGACATGAACACCGGGGAGCTGTTTTTT.

V usage is TRBV10-3 and J usage is TRBJ2-7; the match to TRBD2 covers 9 bases. The DNA end favors TRBJ2-5, so the J call may be wrong. Germline CDR1 ENHRY, CDR2 SYGVKD. CDR3 length: 14 residues. Written as DNA, the CDR3 is TGTGCCATCAGTGTCCTAGCGGGGAGTCAGACCCAGTACTTC. It is translated as CAISVLAGSQTQYF.

The rearrangement uses TRBV20-1 and TRBJ2-5, with 9 bases that match TRBD2. The CDR3 runs 16 residues. V was clipped by 6 bases and J by 3 bases; unmatched bases: 14. The germline gives CDR1 DFQATT, CDR2 SNEGSKA (reference sequence). CDR3 in amino acids: CSANLGPQRGEETQYF. The CDR3 DNA is TGCAGTGCCAATCTAGGGCCCCAGCGGGGGGAAGAGACCCAGTACTTC.

The V gene is TRBV7-2, the J gene TRBJ2-1, with D hard to call. V shed 1 base and J shed 3 bases, with 13 bases lying between them. This CDR3 region has 16 residues. Germline V lookup: CDR1 SGHTA, CDR2 FQGNSA. The DNA of the CDR3 is TGTGCCAGCAGCTTAGTGGCCCGAGACCTCTACAATGAGCAGTTCTTC. Translated, it gives CASSLVARDLYNEQFF. Drawing the rest from reference TRBV7-2 and TRBJ2-1, the complete variable domain is GAGVSQSPSNKVTEKGKDVELRCDPISGHTALYWYRQSLGQGLEFLIYFQGNSAPDKSGLPSDRFSAERTGGSVSTLTIQRTQQEDSAVYLCASSLVARDLYNEQFFGPGTRLTVL.

This clonotype was seen a handful of times. The chain couples TRBV6-2 or TRBV6-3 to TRBJ2-1; 11 bases align to TRBD2. This CDR3 region has 16 residues. Germline CDR1 and CDR2: MNHEY and SVGEGT. The trim removed 2 bases at V and 5 bases at J, leaving 5 bases unmatched. As DNA, the CDR3 is TGTGCCAGCAGTTACGTGTTAGCGGGGGGGAACAATGAGCAGTTCTTC. Translated, it gives CASSYVLAGGNNEQFF.

A few counts support this clonotype. The chain combines TRBV6-6 with TRBJ1-1, with D possibly matching TRBD1 (6 bases). Looked up from germline, CDR1 is MNHNY and CDR2 is SVGAGI (reference sequence). Trimming shortened V by 2 bases and J by 4 bases, and 17 bases separated the two germline ends. The CDR3 consists of 16 residues. This CDR3 reads CASSYLKGGLGTEAFF. The CDR3 nucleotides read TGTGCCAGCAGTTACCTAAAGGGGGGGCTCGGCACTGAAGCTTTCTTT.

The chain joins TRBV11-2 to TRBJ2-4; D is perhaps TRBD1 or TRBD2 (5 bases each). The DNA end lines up better with TRBJ2-7; the J call may be wrong. CDR3 length: 15 residues. From germline, CDR1 is SGHAT and CDR2 FQNNGV. CDR3 residues: CASSLPGPRAYEQYF. The CDR3 DNA follows: TGTGCCAGCAGCTTACCGGGACCCCGCGCCTACGAGCAGTACTTC.

This clonotype was recorded a few times. The CDR3 loop is CASSPMDTQYF. For the CDR3, the DNA is TGTGCCAGCTCACCAATGGATACGCAGTATTTT. V usage is TRBV18 and J usage is TRBJ2-3, with no clear D. In germline, CDR1 is KGHSH, CDR2 LQKENI. The CDR3 length is 11 residues. The germline V and J ends were trimmed by 2 bases and 6 bases, with 3 bases remaining between them.

Only a few counts were recorded for this clonotype. This chain connects TRBV24-1 to TRBJ2-1; 8 bases align to TRBD2. The V and J ends lost 4 bases and 3 bases, in that order; junction bases with no gene match: 4. The CDR3 totals 15 residues. Per the germline V gene, CDR1 is KGHDR and CDR2 is SFDVKD. In DNA, the CDR3 is TGTGCCACCAGTGACTTCGGGGGGGACTACAATGAGCAGTTCTTC. This gives the protein CATSDFGGDYNEQFF.

This clonotype occurred a few times. The chain recombines TRBV3-1 with TRBJ2-3; D is ambiguous. The germline gives CDR1 LGHDT, CDR2 YNNKEL (reference sequence). This CDR3 is 16 amino acids long. V lost 4 bases, J lost 6 bases, and 20 bases lay in between. The CDR3 coding sequence is TGTGCCAGCAGCCCCCAATCCCCGGCTGTATCTGATACGCAGTATTTT. Translating gives CASSPQSPAVSDTQYF.

The chain combines TRBV12-3 or TRBV12-4 with TRBJ2-4; D call uncertain. CDR3 length: 15 amino acids. Between the trimmed V and J ends, which lost 6 bases and 1 base, there was a span of 13 bases. The CDR3 nucleotides read TGTGCCAGCAGACCGCCCGGCACGGCCAAAAACATTCAGTACTTC. As protein: CASRPPGTAKNIQYF.

The genes are TRBV12-3 or TRBV12-4 and TRBJ2-3; tentatively, D is TRBD2 (6 bases). Trimming removed 3 bases at V and 5 bases at J, with 12 bases between. This CDR3 region has 14 residues. CDR3 sequence reads: CASSFGGVGDTQYF. CDR3 coding DNA: TGTGCCAGCAGTTTTGGAGGGGTTGGAGATACGCAGTATTTT.

The gene calls are TRBV4-1 and TRBJ2-3; D not certain. The CDR3 runs 14 residues. CDR1 MGHRA and CDR2 YSYEKL come from the germline V gene. Trimming left V 3 bases short and J 2 bases short, with 9 bases between. The DNA of the CDR3 is TGCGCCAGCAGCCATGAGAGAGCCACAGATACGCAGTATTTT. Translation gives CASSHERATDTQYF.

The chain employs TRBV2 and TRBJ2-7; D is perhaps TRBD2 (5 bases). CDR3 length: 15 amino acids. CDR1 and CDR2 from the germline V gene are SNHLY and FYNNEI. The V gene lost 5 bases and the J gene lost 1 base, with 15 bases spanning the gap. CDR3 sequence (DNA): TGTGCCAGCAGTCCACGGGGTGGCAGGTCCTACGAGCAGTACTTC. Its protein product is CASSPRGGRSYEQYF.

This clonotype turned up a few times. The CDR3 is CSASLDWSTDTQYF. CDR3 sequence (DNA): TGCAGTGCTAGTCTGGACTGGAGCACAGATACGCAGTATTTT. The chain employs TRBV20-1 and TRBJ2-3; D might be TRBD2 (5 bases). V lost 3 bases to trimming and J lost 0 bases, with 10 bases between them. CDR1 is DFQATT and CDR2 is SNEGSKA in the germline V gene (reference sequence). CDR3 length: 14 amino acids.

The J gene is TRBJ2-7, the V gene TRBV10-3, with TRBD1 identical over 10 bases. With 4 bases clipped from V and 5 bases from J, the junction kept 5 bases outside the gene matches. Germline V gives CDR1 ENHRY, CDR2 SYGVKD. The CDR3 spans 14 residues. CDR3 amino acids: CAISGLGQGNEQYF. In nucleotides, the CDR3 is TGTGCCATCAGTGGTCTGGGACAGGGGAACGAGCAGTACTTC.

The rearrangement joins TRBV6-2 or TRBV6-3 to TRBJ2-1, with D tentatively TRBD2 (7 bases). This CDR3 contains 15 residues. The germline V gene encodes CDR1 MNHEY and CDR2 SVGEGT. V was clipped by 6 bases and J by 3 bases, with 15 bases between them. This CDR3 reads CASRRGGIRYNEQFF. As DNA, the CDR3 is TGTGCCAGCAGGAGGGGGGGAATACGCTACAATGAGCAGTTCTTC.